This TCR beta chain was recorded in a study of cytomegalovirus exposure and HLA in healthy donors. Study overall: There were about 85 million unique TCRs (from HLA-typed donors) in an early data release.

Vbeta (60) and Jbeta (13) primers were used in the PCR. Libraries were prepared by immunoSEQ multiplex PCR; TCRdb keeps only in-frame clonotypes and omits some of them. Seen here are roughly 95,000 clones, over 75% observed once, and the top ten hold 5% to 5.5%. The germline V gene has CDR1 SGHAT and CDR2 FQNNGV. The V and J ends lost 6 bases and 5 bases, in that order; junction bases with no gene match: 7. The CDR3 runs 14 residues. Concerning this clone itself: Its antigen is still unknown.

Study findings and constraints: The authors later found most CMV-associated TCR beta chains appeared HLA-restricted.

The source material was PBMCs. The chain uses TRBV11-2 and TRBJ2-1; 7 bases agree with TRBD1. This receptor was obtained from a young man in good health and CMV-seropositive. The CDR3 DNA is TGTGCCAGCAGTCGCCGGGACAGAAACAATGAGCAGTTCTTC. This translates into CASSRRDRNNEQFF.